Listed below are T cell receptor beta chains from one sample, sequenced in a study of cytomegalovirus exposure and HLA in healthy donors. Using immunoSEQ multiplex PCR, the repertoire was profiled, and TCRdb retains in-frame clones only, with some absent. This table has about 110,000 clones, roughly 15% appearing once. The sequenced sample was PBMCs. Receptors originate from a female donor in good health and CMV-seronegative. Each CDR3 is given with its conserved first and last residue. A D gene is named only where the DNA matches it firmly. Some rows have no size entry. The others give once, few or many, or a class for an expanded clone.

d_call: .; clone_size: .; j_call: TRBJ2-3; v_call: TRBV9; cdr3_aa: CASSPSSPDTQYF; cdr3_nt: TGTGCCAGCAGCCCATCAAGCCCAGATACGCAGTATTTT
d_call: TRBD1; clone_size: .; j_call: TRBJ1-1; v_call: TRBV7-9; cdr3_aa: CASSLLGKGAYTEAFF; cdr3_nt: TGTGCCAGCAGCCTTCTAGGAAAGGGGGCGTACACTGAAGCTTTCTTT
d_call: TRBD1; clone_size: .; j_call: TRBJ2-6; v_call: TRBV28; cdr3_aa: CASSGQTISGANVLTF; cdr3_nt: TGTGCCAGCTCGGGACAGACGATCTCTGGGGCCAACGTCCTGACTTTC
d_call: TRBD2; clone_size: .; j_call: TRBJ2-2; v_call: TRBV2; cdr3_aa: CASSGLGATGELFF; cdr3_nt: TGTGCCAGCAGCGGACTAGGGGCCACCGGGGAGCTGTTTTTT
d_call: .; clone_size: .; j_call: TRBJ2-1; v_call: TRBV19; cdr3_aa: CASRRSSWDEQFF; cdr3_nt: TGTGCCAGTAGGAGGAGTAGCTGGGATGAGCAGTTCTTC
d_call: TRBD2; clone_size: few; j_call: TRBJ2-1; v_call: TRBV6-5; cdr3_aa: CASSIGLAANEQFF; cdr3_nt: TGTGCCAGCAGCATAGGACTAGCGGCCAATGAGCAGTTCTTC
d_call: .; clone_size: few; j_call: TRBJ2-3; v_call: TRBV6-6; cdr3_aa: CASSYTPGTDTQYF; cdr3_nt: TGTGCCAGCAGTTACACGCCAGGAACAGATACGCAGTATTTT
d_call: TRBD2; clone_size: .; j_call: TRBJ2-5; v_call: TRBV5-1; cdr3_aa: CASSLSSGGGQETQYF; cdr3_nt: TGCGCCAGCAGCTTGTCCAGCGGGGGGGGCCAAGAGACCCAGTACTTC
d_call: .; clone_size: few; j_call: TRBJ2-2; v_call: TRBV21-1; cdr3_aa: CASSPGGLGPRDTGELFF; cdr3_nt: TGTGCCAGCAGCCCGGGGGGTTTGGGGCCGCGGGACACCGGGGAGCTGTTTTTT
d_call: .; clone_size: few; j_call: TRBJ2-7; v_call: TRBV18; cdr3_aa: CASSPQGSPYEQYF; cdr3_nt: TGTGCCAGCTCACCACAGGGGTCACCTTACGAGCAGTACTTC
d_call: .; clone_size: few; j_call: TRBJ1-5; v_call: TRBV10-2; cdr3_aa: CASSVNTDQPQHF; cdr3_nt: TGCGCCAGCAGTGTAAACACAGATCAGCCCCAGCATTTT
d_call: .; clone_size: .; j_call: TRBJ2-7; v_call: TRBV6-5; cdr3_aa: CASSVDSYYEQYF; cdr3_nt: TGTGCCAGCAGTGTAGACAGTTACTACGAGCAGTACTTC
d_call: .; clone_size: .; j_call: TRBJ2-2; v_call: TRBV9; cdr3_aa: CASSVAQGNTGELFF; cdr3_nt: TGTGCCAGCAGCGTAGCACAGGGGAACACCGGGGAGCTGTTTTTT
d_call: .; clone_size: few; j_call: TRBJ1-5; v_call: TRBV28; cdr3_aa: CASSPRLINQPQHF; cdr3_nt: TGTGCCAGCAGCCCTAGACTGATCAATCAGCCCCAGCATTTT
d_call: TRBD2; clone_size: .; j_call: TRBJ2-1; v_call: TRBV10-2; cdr3_aa: CASSGLAGGQGEQFF; cdr3_nt: TGCGCCAGCAGTGGACTAGCGGGGGGGCAGGGTGAGCAGTTCTTC
d_call: TRBD1; clone_size: .; j_call: TRBJ2-7; v_call: TRBV6-5; cdr3_aa: CASSYSRDRVSSEQYF; cdr3_nt: TGTGCCAGCAGTTACTCCCGGGACAGGGTCTCGTCCGAGCAGTACTTC
d_call: TRBD1; clone_size: .; j_call: TRBJ1-5; v_call: TRBV28; cdr3_aa: CAETGKEGNQPQHF; cdr3_nt: TGTGCTGAGACAGGGAAAGAAGGCAATCAGCCCCAGCATTTT
d_call: TRBD2; clone_size: .; j_call: TRBJ2-7; v_call: TRBV27; cdr3_aa: CASSIGTSGSAYEQYF; cdr3_nt: TGTGCCAGCAGTATCGGGACTAGCGGGAGCGCGTACGAGCAGTACTTC
d_call: TRBD1; clone_size: few; j_call: TRBJ1-1; v_call: TRBV27; cdr3_aa: CASSLRGRTEAFF; cdr3_nt: TGTGCCAGCAGTTTAAGGGGGCGCACTGAAGCTTTCTTT
d_call: .; clone_size: few; j_call: TRBJ1-5; v_call: TRBV7-8; cdr3_aa: CASSLGGGSGGPQHF; cdr3_nt: TGTGCCAGCAGCTTAGGCGGGGGAAGCGGGGGGCCCCAGCATTTT
d_call: .; clone_size: .; j_call: TRBJ1-3; v_call: TRBV5-1; cdr3_aa: CASSLSVNSGNTIYF; cdr3_nt: TGCGCCAGCAGCCTCTCGGTGAACTCTGGAAACACCATATATTTT
d_call: .; clone_size: .; j_call: TRBJ1-4; v_call: TRBV15; cdr3_aa: CATSKKLPNEKLFF; cdr3_nt: TGTGCCACCAGCAAGAAGCTTCCTAATGAAAAACTGTTTTTT
d_call: TRBD2; clone_size: once; j_call: TRBJ2-7; v_call: TRBV29-1; cdr3_aa: CSVTSGTPYEQYF; cdr3_nt: TGCAGCGTTACTAGCGGCACCCCCTACGAGCAGTACTTC
d_call: .; clone_size: .; j_call: TRBJ2-7; v_call: TRBV7-9; cdr3_aa: CASSLSSYEQYF; cdr3_nt: TGTGCCAGCAGCCTGAGCTCCTACGAGCAGTACTTC
d_call: .; clone_size: .; j_call: TRBJ2-3; v_call: TRBV7-5; cdr3_aa: CARSLRLAEITDTQYF; cdr3_nt: TGTGCCAGAAGCTTACGGCTAGCGGAAATCACAGATACGCAGTATTTT
d_call: TRBD1; clone_size: few; j_call: TRBJ2-1; v_call: TRBV4-3; cdr3_aa: CASSQDWTGAYNEQFF; cdr3_nt: TGCGCCAGCAGCCAAGATTGGACAGGAGCCTACAATGAGCAGTTCTTC
d_call: .; clone_size: .; j_call: TRBJ2-6; v_call: TRBV13; cdr3_aa: CASSARVAGANVLTF; cdr3_nt: TGTGCCAGCAGCGCCAGGGTGGCCGGGGCCAACGTCCTGACTTTC
d_call: .; clone_size: few; j_call: TRBJ2-5; v_call: TRBV5-1; cdr3_aa: CASSLGSPWGVQETQYF; cdr3_nt: TGCGCCAGCAGCTTGGGCTCCCCATGGGGCGTCCAAGAGACCCAGTACTTC
d_call: TRBD1; clone_size: few; j_call: TRBJ2-3; v_call: TRBV7-2; cdr3_aa: CASSPWTGLDTQYF; cdr3_nt: TGTGCCAGCAGCCCGTGGACAGGCCTCGATACGCAGTATTTT
d_call: .; clone_size: few; j_call: TRBJ1-2; v_call: TRBV30; cdr3_aa: CAWSWASTAYGYTF; cdr3_nt: TGTGCCTGGAGTTGGGCTTCGACAGCTTATGGCTACACCTTC
d_call: .; clone_size: .; j_call: TRBJ1-5; v_call: TRBV2; cdr3_aa: CASSQRGGIWQPQHF; cdr3_nt: TGTGCCAGCAGCCAAAGGGGGGGAATATGGCAGCCCCAGCATTTT
d_call: TRBD2; clone_size: few; j_call: TRBJ2-7; v_call: TRBV2; cdr3_aa: CASGQTSGSYEQYF; cdr3_nt: TGTGCCAGCGGGCAGACTAGCGGTTCCTACGAGCAGTACTTC
d_call: .; clone_size: .; j_call: TRBJ1-6; v_call: TRBV19; cdr3_aa: CASNEGFGSPLHF; cdr3_nt: TGTGCCAGTAATGAGGGATTCGGATCACCCCTCCACTTT
d_call: .; clone_size: few; j_call: TRBJ1-1; v_call: TRBV10-1; cdr3_aa: CASSQSSTGLNTEAFF; cdr3_nt: TGCGCCAGCAGCCAATCTTCGACAGGCCTGAACACTGAAGCTTTCTTT
d_call: .; clone_size: .; j_call: TRBJ2-3; v_call: TRBV7-8; cdr3_aa: CASSRRRVDTQYF; cdr3_nt: TGTGCCAGCAGCCGCAGGAGGGTCGATACGCAGTATTTT
d_call: .; clone_size: few; j_call: TRBJ2-7; v_call: TRBV19; cdr3_aa: CASSWRGSYEQYF; cdr3_nt: TGTGCCAGTAGTTGGAGGGGTTCCTACGAGCAGTACTTC